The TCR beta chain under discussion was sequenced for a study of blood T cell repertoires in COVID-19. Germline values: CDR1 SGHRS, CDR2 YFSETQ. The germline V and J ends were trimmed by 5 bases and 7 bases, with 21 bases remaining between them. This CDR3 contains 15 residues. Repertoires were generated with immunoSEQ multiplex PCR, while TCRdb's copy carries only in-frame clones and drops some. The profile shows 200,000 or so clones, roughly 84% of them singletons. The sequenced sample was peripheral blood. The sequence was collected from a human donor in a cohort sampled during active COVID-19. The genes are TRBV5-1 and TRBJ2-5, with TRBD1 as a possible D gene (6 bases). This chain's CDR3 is CASSPTGTTTGTQYF. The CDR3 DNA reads TGCGCCAGCAGTCCCACTGGGACAACGACTGGGACCCAGTACTTC.